A single sample is the source of the 5 T cell receptor beta chains below, sequenced in a study of regulatory T cells in long-lasting Graves disease. To make TCR beta libraries, researchers used iRepertoire HTBI primers and Arm-PCR of CDR3 regions. TCRdb analysed the multiplex PCR reads with MiXCR anew, one entry per CDR3 protein. The sample records hundreds of thousands of distinct CDR3 sequences, less than 20% being singletons. Time point: newly diagnosed GD, antithyroid drugs for less than 3 months. Construction of the TCR library relied on RNA isolated from PBMCs. Source: peripheral blood mononuclear cells (PBMCs), taken at new diagnosis, from a patient treated with antithyroid drugs. The receptors derive from a female donor with Graves disease.

This clonotype was detected ten times or more. This sequence joins TRBV15 and TRBJ2-4; TRBD1 is a possible D gene (6 bases). V lost 0 bases and J 6 bases, leaving 9 bases between the germline ends. The CDR3 spans 14 residues. The germline V gene has CDR1 LNHNV and CDR2 YYDKDF (reference sequence). The CDR3 region has the DNA TGTGCCACCAGCAGAGATTGGGGGCCAAACATTCAGTACTTC. This codes for CATSRDWGPNIQYF. Looking up the rest from reference TRBV15 and TRBJ2-4 gives the full variable domain: DAMVIQNPRYQVTQFGKPVTLSCSQTLNHNVMYWYQQKSSQAPKLLFHYYDKDFNNEADTPDNFQSRRPNTSFCFLDIRSPGLGDTAMYLCATSRDWGPNIQYFGAGTRLSVL.

This clonotype was detected many times. The rearrangement uses TRBV6-1 and TRBJ1-2; D gene unclear. V lost 4 bases, J lost 0 bases, and 9 bases lay in between. The CDR3 runs to 14 residues. The germline CDR1 and CDR2 sequences are MNHNS and SASEGT. CDR3 bases: TGTGCCAGCAGTGCACGGAGGTCTAACTATGGCTACACCTTC. Translated, it gives CASSARRSNYGYTF.

This clonotype was observed many times. The DNA of the CDR3 is TGTGCCACCAGTGATAGGACTAGCGGTACAAACATTCAGTACTTC. It specifies CATSDRTSGTNIQYF. The chain employs TRBV24-1 and TRBJ2-4; the match to TRBD2 covers 10 bases. V was clipped by 3 bases and J by 6 bases; unmatched bases: 4. This CDR3 spans 15 amino acids. Germline V CDR1 and CDR2: KGHDR, SFDVKD.

This clonotype was counted at least ten times. The chain has TRBV2 and TRBJ1-5; weak D call: TRBD1 (5 bases). The CDR3 loop spans 13 amino acids. Germline values: CDR1 SNHLY, CDR2 FYNNEI. V was clipped by 3 bases and J by 10 bases, with 13 bases between them. The CDR3 nucleotides are TGTGCCAGCAGTGACGGGGCCCCGCATCCCCAGCATTTT. This translates into CASSDGAPHPQHF.

The chain uses TRBV12-3 or TRBV12-4 and TRBJ2-1; 13 nucleotides match TRBD2. After removal of 5 bases from V and 9 bases from J, the junction contained 10 bases not matched to a gene. This CDR3 region has 16 residues. CDR3 loop: CASSPTPGLAGSEQFF. The CDR3 DNA reads as TGTGCCAGCAGTCCAACGCCGGGACTAGCGGGATCTGAGCAGTTCTTC.